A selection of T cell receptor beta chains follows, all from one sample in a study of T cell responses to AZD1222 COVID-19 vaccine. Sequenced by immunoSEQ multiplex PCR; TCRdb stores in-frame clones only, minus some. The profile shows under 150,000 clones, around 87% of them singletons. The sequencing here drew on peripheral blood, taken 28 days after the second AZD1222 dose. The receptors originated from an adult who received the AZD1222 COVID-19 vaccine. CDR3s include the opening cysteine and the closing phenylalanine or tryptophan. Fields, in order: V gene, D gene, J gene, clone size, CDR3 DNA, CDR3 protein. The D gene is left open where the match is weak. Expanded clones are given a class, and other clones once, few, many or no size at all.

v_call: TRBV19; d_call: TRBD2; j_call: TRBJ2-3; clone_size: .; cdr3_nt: TGTGCCAGTAGGGGACTAGCGGGGGTAGATACGCAGTATTTT; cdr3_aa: CASRGLAGVDTQYF
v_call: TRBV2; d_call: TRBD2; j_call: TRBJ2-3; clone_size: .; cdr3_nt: TGTGCCAGCAGGAACCCCGGGACTAGCGGGGGAACAGATACGCAGTATTTT; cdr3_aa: CASRNPGTSGGTDTQYF
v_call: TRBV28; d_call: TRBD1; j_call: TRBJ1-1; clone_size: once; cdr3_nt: TGTGCCAGCAGTTCTCCTGGACAGGTTGAAGCTTTCTTT; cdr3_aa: CASSSPGQVEAFF
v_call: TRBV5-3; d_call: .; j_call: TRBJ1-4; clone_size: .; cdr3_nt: TGTGCCAGAAGCTTGGCGGGCAGCTCAACTAATGAAAAACTGTTTTTT; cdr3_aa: CARSLAGSSTNEKLFF
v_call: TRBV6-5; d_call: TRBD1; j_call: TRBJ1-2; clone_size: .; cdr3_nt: TGTGCCAGCAGTTACTCGGGGACAGTCTATGGCTACACCTTC; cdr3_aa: CASSYSGTVYGYTF
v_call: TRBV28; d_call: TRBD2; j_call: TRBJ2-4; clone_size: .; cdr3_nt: TGTGCCAGCAGTTTAGCGGGGGGGCTGGGAAACATTCAGTACTTC; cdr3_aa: CASSLAGGLGNIQYF
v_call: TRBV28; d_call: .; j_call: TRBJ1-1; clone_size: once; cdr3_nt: TGTGCCAGCAGCTCCCCCGGGTCTAACACTGAAGCTTTCTTT; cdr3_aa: CASSSPGSNTEAFF
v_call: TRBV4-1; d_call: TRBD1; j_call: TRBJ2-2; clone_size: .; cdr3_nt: TGCGCCAGCAGACCTATTCCGGGACAGGGGCTCACCGGGGAGCTGTTTTTT; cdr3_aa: CASRPIPGQGLTGELFF
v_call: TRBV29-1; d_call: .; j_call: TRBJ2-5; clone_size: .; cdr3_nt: TGCAGCGTTGAGGTCCCGAGGGATGGGACCCAGTACTTC; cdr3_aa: CSVEVPRDGTQYF
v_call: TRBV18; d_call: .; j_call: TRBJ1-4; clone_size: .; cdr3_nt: TGTGCCAGCTCACCAGGGGCTAATGAAAAACTGTTTTTT; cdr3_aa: CASSPGANEKLFF
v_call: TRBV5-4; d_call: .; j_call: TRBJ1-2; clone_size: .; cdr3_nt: TGTGCCAGCAGCGATTACCGGGACGGTATATTTAACTATGGCTACACCTTC; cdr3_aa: CASSDYRDGIFNYGYTF
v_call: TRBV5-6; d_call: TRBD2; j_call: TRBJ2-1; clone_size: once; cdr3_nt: TGTGCCAGCAGCTTAGGGACTAGCGGGGTCTCACAGTTCTTC; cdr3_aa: CASSLGTSGVSQFF
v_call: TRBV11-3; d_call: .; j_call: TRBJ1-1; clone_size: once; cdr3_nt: TGTGCCAGCAGCTTAACCTCCCAGGGGCGCACTGAAGCTTTCTTT; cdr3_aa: CASSLTSQGRTEAFF
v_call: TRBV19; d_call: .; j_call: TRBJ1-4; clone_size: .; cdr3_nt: TGTGCCAGTAGTATAGACGATCCGGGAAATGAAAAACTGTTTTTT; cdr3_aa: CASSIDDPGNEKLFF
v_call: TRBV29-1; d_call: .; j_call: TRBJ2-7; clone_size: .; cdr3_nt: TGCAGCGTTGGGACGCCGGGCGAGCAGTACTTC; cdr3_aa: CSVGTPGEQYF
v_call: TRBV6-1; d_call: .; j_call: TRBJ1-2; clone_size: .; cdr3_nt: TGTGCCAGCAGTGACCAGGGTTCCTATGGCTACACCTTC; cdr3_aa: CASSDQGSYGYTF
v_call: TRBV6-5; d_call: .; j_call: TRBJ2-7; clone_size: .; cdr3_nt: TGTGCCAGCAGACCCCGGGTGGGGAGCTACGAGCAGTACTTC; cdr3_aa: CASRPRVGSYEQYF
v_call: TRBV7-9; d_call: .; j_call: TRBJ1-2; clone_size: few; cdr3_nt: TGTGCCAGCAGCCAGTCCCTCTATGGCTACACCTTC; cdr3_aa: CASSQSLYGYTF
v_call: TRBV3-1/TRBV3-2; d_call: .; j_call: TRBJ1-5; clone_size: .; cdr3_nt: TGTGCCAGCAGCTCCCGGGGGGGCAGACAGCCCCAGCATTTT; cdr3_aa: CASSSRGGRQPQHF
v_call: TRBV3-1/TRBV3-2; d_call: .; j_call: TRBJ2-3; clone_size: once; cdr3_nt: TGTGCCAGCAGCCACCACACGAACACAGATACGCAGTATTTT; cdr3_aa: CASSHHTNTDTQYF
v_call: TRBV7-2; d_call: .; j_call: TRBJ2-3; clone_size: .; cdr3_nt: TGTGCCAGCACCCCTAGGCTCACAGATACGCAGTATTTT; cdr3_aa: CASTPRLTDTQYF
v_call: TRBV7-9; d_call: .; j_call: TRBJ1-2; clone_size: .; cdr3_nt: TGTGCCAGCAGCTTAACGACAGCCTATGGCTACACCTTC; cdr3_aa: CASSLTTAYGYTF
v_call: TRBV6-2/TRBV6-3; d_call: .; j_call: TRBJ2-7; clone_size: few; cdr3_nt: TGTGCCAGCAGTTACGACCAAAAGCAGTACTTC; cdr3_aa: CASSYDQKQYF
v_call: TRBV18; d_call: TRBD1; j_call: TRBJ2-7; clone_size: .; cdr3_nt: TGTGCCAGCTCACCAAGCCTTAGACAGGGGGCACCGTACGAGCAGTACTTC; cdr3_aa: CASSPSLRQGAPYEQYF
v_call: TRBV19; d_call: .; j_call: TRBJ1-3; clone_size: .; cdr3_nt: TGTGCCAGTATAGAGGGGACCTTTGGAAACACCATATATTTT; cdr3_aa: CASIEGTFGNTIYF
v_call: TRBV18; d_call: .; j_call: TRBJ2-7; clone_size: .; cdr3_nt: TGTGCCAGCTCACCTAGGGGGAACAGGGAAACTTCCGAGCAGTACTTC; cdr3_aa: CASSPRGNRETSEQYF
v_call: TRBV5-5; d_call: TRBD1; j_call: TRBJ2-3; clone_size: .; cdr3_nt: TGTGCCACCCAGGGACAGATTAGCACAGATACGCAGTATTTT; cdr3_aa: CATQGQISTDTQYF
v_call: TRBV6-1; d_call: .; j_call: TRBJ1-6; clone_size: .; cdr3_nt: TGTGCCAGCAGTGAAGAGAGAAGTAATTCACCCCTCCACTTT; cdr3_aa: CASSEERSNSPLHF
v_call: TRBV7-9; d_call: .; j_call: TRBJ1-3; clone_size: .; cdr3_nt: TGTGCCAGCAGCCCCAGGACGTTGAGCTCTGGAAACACCATATATTTT; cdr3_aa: CASSPRTLSSGNTIYF
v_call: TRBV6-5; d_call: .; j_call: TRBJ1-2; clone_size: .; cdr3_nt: TGTGCCAGCAGGGAGACAGATAACTTAAGCTATGGCTACACCTTC; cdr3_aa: CASRETDNLSYGYTF
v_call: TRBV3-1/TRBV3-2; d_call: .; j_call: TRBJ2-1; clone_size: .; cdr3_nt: TGTGCCAGCGGGGGTTACAATGAGCAGTTCTTC; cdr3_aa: CASGGYNEQFF
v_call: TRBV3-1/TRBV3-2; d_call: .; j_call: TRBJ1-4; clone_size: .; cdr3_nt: TGTGCCAGCAGCCAAGCCCCCTTAGAAAAACTGTTTTTT; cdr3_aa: CASSQAPLEKLFF
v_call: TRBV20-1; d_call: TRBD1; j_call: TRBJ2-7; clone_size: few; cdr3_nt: TGCAGTGCTAGTAGGACAGGGTCCGTTTCCGAGCAGTACTTC; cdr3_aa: CSASRTGSVSEQYF
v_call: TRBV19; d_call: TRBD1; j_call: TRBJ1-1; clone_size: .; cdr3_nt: TGTGCCAGTATGGAGGGGGCGCGAACTGAAGCTTTCTTT; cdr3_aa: CASMEGARTEAFF
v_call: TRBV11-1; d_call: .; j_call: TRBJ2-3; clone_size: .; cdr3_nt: TGTGCCAGCACCACTATGGGGTTGACCCTTGGGCATACGCAGTATTTT; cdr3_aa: CASTTMGLTLGHTQYF
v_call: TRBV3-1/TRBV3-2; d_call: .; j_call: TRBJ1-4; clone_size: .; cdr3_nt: TGTGCCAGCAGCCAACGGGGCTCAGCTAATGAAAAACTGTTTTTT; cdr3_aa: CASSQRGSANEKLFF
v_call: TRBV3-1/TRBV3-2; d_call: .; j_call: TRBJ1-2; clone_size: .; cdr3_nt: TGTGCCAGCAGCAACAGGGTAGGAGGCTACACCTTC; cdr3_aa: CASSNRVGGYTF
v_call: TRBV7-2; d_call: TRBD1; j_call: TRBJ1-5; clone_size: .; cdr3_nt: TGTGCCAGCAGCACTGACAGGGTAGGGCAGCCCCAGCATTTT; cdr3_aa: CASSTDRVGQPQHF
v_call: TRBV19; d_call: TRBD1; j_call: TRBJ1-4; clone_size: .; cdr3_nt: TGTGCCAGTAGTATAGGAGGGGGCTGGTCTGAAAAACTGTTTTTT; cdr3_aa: CASSIGGGWSEKLFF
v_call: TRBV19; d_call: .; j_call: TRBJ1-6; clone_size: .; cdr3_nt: TGTGCCAGTAGTATTCCCGATGACTCCTATAATTCACCCCTCCACTTT; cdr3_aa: CASSIPDDSYNSPLHF
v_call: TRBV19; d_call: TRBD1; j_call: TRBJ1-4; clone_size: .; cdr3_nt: TGTGCCAGTAGAGGGGACAGTCCAAGGCTGTTTTTT; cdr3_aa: CASRGDSPRLFF
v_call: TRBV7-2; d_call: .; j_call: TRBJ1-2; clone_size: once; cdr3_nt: TGTGCCAGCAGCTTATTCAACTATGGCTACACCTTC; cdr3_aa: CASSLFNYGYTF